The 12 T cell receptor beta chains below were found in one sample sequenced in a study of T cells in Graves' hyperthyroidism and ophthalmopathy. Researchers amplified the TCR beta CDR3 regions from RNA transcripts. When the TCR CDR3 underwent first-round RT-PCR, the HTBI primer set was used. TCRdb redid the calling of the multiplex PCR reads with MiXCR, one entry per CDR3 protein. Of a few hundred thousand distinct CDR3 sequences detected, about 14% appear once; the ten largest clones hold roughly 13%. The sample taken for sequencing was blood. The receptors derive from a middle-aged woman with Graves' hyperthyroidism that later progressed to Graves' ophthalmopathy.

This clonotype was recorded many times. This sequence joins TRBV2 and TRBJ2-1, with a tentative D call TRBD1 (5 bases). With 5 bases removed from V and 3 bases from J, the gap between germline ends came to 11 bases. This CDR3 contains 14 residues. Germline V lookup: CDR1 SNHLY, CDR2 FYNNEI. The CDR3 nucleotides are TGTGCCAGCAGTCAGGGTGCCCTCTACAATGAGCAGTTCTTC. Encoded protein: CASSQGALYNEQFF.

This clonotype showed up just a few times. This may be a read error: a much more frequent sequence differs by one nucleotide. The chain is built from TRBV9 and TRBJ2-1; the match to TRBD1 covers 7 bases. The CDR3 runs to 16 residues. Looked up from germline, CDR1 is SGDLS and CDR2 is YYNGEE. In DNA form, the CDR3 reads TGTGCCAGCAGCGGGAGAACAGGGGTAAGGAACAATGAGCAGCTCTTC. Amino acid sequence: CASSGRTGVRNNEQLF. Complete variable domain (other parts from reference TRBV9 and TRBJ2-1): DSGVTQTPKHLITATGQRVTLRCSPRSGDLSVYWYQQSLDQGLQFLIQYYNGEERAKGNILERFSAQQFPDLHSELNLSSLELGDSALYFCASSGRTGVRNNEQLFGPGTRLTVL.

This clonotype was seen ten or more times. The rearrangement uses TRBV7-9 and TRBJ2-5; 7 nucleotides align to TRBD1. Germline CDR1 SEHNR, CDR2 FQNEAQ (reference sequence). V shed 3 bases and J 11 bases; nucleotides not matched to a gene: 6. CDR3 size: 12 residues. The CDR3 loop reads CASSFTGQVQYF. In DNA form, the CDR3 reads TGTGCCAGCAGCTTCACAGGACAGGTTCAGTACTTC.

Concerning this clonotype: One end of the junction is discordant with germline, which a read error may explain. The rearrangement joins TRBV6-5 to TRBJ2-5; 7 bases map to TRBD1. The CDR3 loop spans 17 amino acids. The V gene's germline CDR1 is MNHEY and CDR2 SVGAGI. The CDR3 here is CASSYSRDSLSPETQDF. DNA for the CDR3: TGTGCCAGCAGTTACTCGAGGGACAGCCTAAGCCCAGAGACCCAGGACTTC.

This clonotype was counted at least ten times. The chain combines TRBV19 with TRBJ2-7, with D tentatively TRBD1 or TRBD2 (5 bases each). Trimming stripped 7 bases from V and 6 bases from J, with 16 bases between. The CDR3 has 13 amino acids. CDR1 and CDR2 from the germline V gene are LNHDA and SQIVND (reference sequence). CDR3: CASTTTRGGEQYF. DNA of the CDR3: TGTGCCAGTACTACAACTAGGGGCGGCGAGCAGTACTTC.

This clonotype was observed a handful of times. V and J are TRBV5-5 and TRBJ2-1, with 16 bases that match TRBD2. The CDR3 is 20 amino acids. The ends lost 3 bases at V and 6 bases at J; junction bases unmatched: 15. Germline V gene sequence: CDR1 SGHKS, CDR2 YYEKEE (reference sequence). The CDR3 sequence: CASSSGLAGGPWRPFNEQFF. DNA for the CDR3: TGTGCCAGCAGCTCGGGACTAGCGGGAGGGCCATGGCGACCGTTCAATGAGCAGTTCTTC.

Points on this clonotype: A much larger clone differs from this one at a single base, so this may be a read error. This CDR3 is missing its conserved last phenylalanine or tryptophan, likely due to a read error. The CDR3: CASSEGLFLNTEAFL. For the CDR3, the DNA is TGTGCCAGCAGTGAGGGCCTTTTCCTGAACACTGAAGCTTTCCTT. The V gene is TRBV6-1, the J gene TRBJ1-1; D is ambiguous. This CDR3 is built from 15 residues. Trimming shortened V by 3 bases and J by 0 bases, and 11 bases separated the two germline ends. Germline CDR1 reads MNHNS; CDR2 reads SASEGT.

The chain carries TRBV4-1 and TRBJ2-4, with 11 bases lining up with TRBD2. Germline assignment: CDR1 MGHRA and CDR2 YSYEKL. The V segment lost 0 bases and the J segment 2 bases; nucleotides outside the gene matches: 12. The CDR3 consists of 20 residues. In DNA, the CDR3 is TGCGCCAGCAGCCAAGAGGGGCTAGCGGGAGGTATGAAAACCAAAAACATTCAGTACTTC. Protein product: CASSQEGLAGGMKTKNIQYF.

This clonotype was recorded a few times. CDR3 residues: CASSVSPGGDNSPLHF. The DNA for the CDR3 is TGTGCCAGCAGCGTAAGCCCAGGGGGGGATAATTCACCCCTCCACTTT. This chain uses TRBV9 with TRBJ1-6; 7 nucleotides line up with TRBD1. With V trimmed by 1 base and J by 5 bases, 6 bases remained unmatched. Germline V lookup: CDR1 SGDLS, CDR2 YYNGEE. This CDR3 comprises 16 residues. The full variable domain, in which reference TRBV9 and TRBJ1-6 provide the parts outside the CDR3, is DSGVTQTPKHLITATGQRVTLRCSPRSGDLSVYWYQQSLDQGLQFLIQYYNGEERAKGNILERFSAQQFPDLHSELNLSSLELGDSALYFCASSVSPGGDNSPLHFGNGTRLTVT.

This clonotype has at least ten counts. The chain is built from TRBV20-1 and TRBJ2-5; 7 nucleotides align to TRBD1. Germline V gene data show CDR1 as DFQATT and CDR2 as SNEGSKA (reference sequence). V gave up 3 bases and J gave up 3 bases; unmatched junction bases: 7. The CDR3 extends over 14 amino acids. The CDR3 DNA is TGCAGTGCTAGCAGGGGGACGCCCGAAGAGACCCAGTACTTC. It codes for CSASRGTPEETQYF.

The chain is built from TRBV3-1 and TRBJ2-1, with 7 bases matching TRBD1. V lost 6 bases, J lost 6 bases, and 8 bases stayed unmatched. Germline CDR1 is LGHDT and CDR2 is YNNKEL (reference sequence). This CDR3 contains 14 residues. CDR3: CASSFTGQPNEQFF. In DNA, the CDR3 is TGTGCCAGCAGTTTTACGGGACAGCCCAATGAGCAGTTCTTC.

This clonotype was counted ten times or more. The V gene is TRBV24-1, the J gene TRBJ1-2; D possibly corresponds to TRBD1 (6 bases). V lost 2 bases, J lost 7 bases, and 7 bases lay in between. Germline V gene data show CDR1 as KGHDR and CDR2 as SFDVKD. This CDR3 is 12 amino acids long. In nucleotides, the CDR3 is TGTGCCACCAGTGATTGGGGGGCTGGCTACACCTTC. Protein: CATSDWGAGYTF.